This passage covers 25 T cell receptor beta chains from one sample sequenced in a study of blood T cells in healthy people across ages. A second PCR of roughly 7 to 11 cycles used a sample-barcoded 5' primer and a J-beta primer mix. TCRdb redid the calling of the 5' RACE reads with MiXCR, one entry per CDR3 protein. The table lists some 760,000 distinct CDR3 sequences, 25% of them singletons. These same data were also listed under a study on T cells of mothers and their children.

Specimen: blood. All receptors come from a boy between 10 and 17 years old in good health.

This chain links TRBV6-6 with TRBJ1-5, with D perhaps matching TRBD1 (5 bases). The CDR3 contains 14 residues. Per germline, CDR1 MNHNY and CDR2 SVGAGI (reference sequence). The V end lost 6 bases, the J end lost 5 bases, and 14 bases lay between the germline ends. CDR3 nucleotides: TGTGCCAGCAGCTACCAGGGTTCGGATCAGCCCCAGCATTTT. Its translation is CASSYQGSDQPQHF.

The DNA for the CDR3 is TGTGCCAGCAGCCTAATAACAGGGTACACTGAAGCTTTCTTT. Its translation is CASSLITGYTEAFF. The V and J genes are TRBV5-6 and TRBJ1-1; possible D gene TRBD1, 6 bases. Trimming cost V 4 bases and J 3 bases, with 13 bases left between them. Germline V gives CDR1 SGHDT, CDR2 YYEEEE. The CDR3 extends over 14 amino acids.

This clonotype was observed a handful of times. The chain employs TRBV7-8 and TRBJ2-4; a weak D match, TRBD1 (6 bases). Trimming shortened V by 3 bases and J by 3 bases, and 9 bases separated the two germline ends. The CDR3 sequence is 14 residues long. Germline V gene lookup returns CDR1 SGHVS and CDR2 FQNEAQ. For the CDR3, the DNA is TGTGCCAGCAGCTTGGACAGATTCAAAAACATTCAGTACTTC. Amino acid sequence: CASSLDRFKNIQYF.

This chain connects TRBV10-3 to TRBJ1-1; D might be TRBD1 (5 bases). CDR1 is ENHRY and CDR2 is SYGVKD in the germline V gene. V lost 4 bases, J lost 0 bases, and 9 bases lay in between. The CDR3 is 14 residues long. CDR3 coding DNA: TGTGCCATCAGTGTTGGGGGAATGAACACTGAAGCTTTCTTT. Amino acids: CAISVGGMNTEAFF.

The chain couples TRBV6-1 to TRBJ2-1, with 8 bases fitting TRBD1. The CDR3 spans 15 residues. CDR1 is MNHNS, CDR2 SASEGT, per germline. The V and J ends lost 7 bases and 2 bases, in that order; junction bases with no gene match: 7. CDR3 nucleotide sequence: TGTGCCAGCATCCCAGACAGGGGACCCTACAATGAGCAGTTCTTC. This gives the protein CASIPDRGPYNEQFF.

This clonotype appeared a few times. The chain employs TRBV7-2 and TRBJ1-3, with 7 bases fitting TRBD1. From germline, CDR1 is SGHTA and CDR2 FQGNSA. The length of the CDR3 is 16 residues. Germline trimming cut 5 bases from V and 3 bases from J; bases unmatched to any gene: 10. CDR3 bases: TGTGCCAGCAGCGCCCGAATGACAGGGTTTGGAAACACCATATATTTT. Translation: CASSARMTGFGNTIYF.

The table lists this clonotype with a few counts. The chain joins TRBV29-1 to TRBJ2-7; 9 nucleotides line up with TRBD1. The CDR3 is made up of 12 amino acids. V lost 5 bases to trimming and J lost 3 bases; unmatched junction nucleotides: 2. Germline-derived CDR1 and CDR2 are SQVTM and ANQGSEA. CDR3 nucleotide sequence: TGCAGCGTTCAGGACAGGGGCTACGAGCAGTACTTC. Protein: CSVQDRGYEQYF.

This clonotype was seen only a few times. This chain connects TRBV20-1 to TRBJ2-5; 10 nucleotides line up with TRBD2. The CDR3 spans 15 residues. Trimming removed 1 base from V and 5 bases from J; junction bases left unmatched: 7. The germline V gene encodes CDR1 DFQATT and CDR2 SNEGSKA (reference sequence). The CDR3 reads CSARASGGAWETQYF. The CDR3 DNA reads TGCAGTGCTAGAGCTAGCGGGGGTGCTTGGGAGACCCAGTACTTC.

This clonotype was recorded a few times. This chain connects TRBV7-9 to TRBJ1-2; D is possibly TRBD1 (5 bases). Germline V gene lookup returns CDR1 SEHNR and CDR2 FQNEAQ (reference sequence). With 5 bases removed from V and 2 bases from J, the gap between germline ends came to 9 bases. The CDR3 contains 13 residues. CDR3 sequence: CASSEGRNYGYTF. The CDR3 DNA sequence: TGTGCCAGCAGCGAGGGGCGGAACTATGGCTACACCTTC.

The rearrangement uses TRBV7-2 and TRBJ2-5; 12 bases line up with TRBD2. V lost 1 base and J lost 4; bases outside the gene matches: 10. The CDR3 loop spans 18 amino acids. Germline loops: CDR1 SGHTA, CDR2 FQGNSA. CDR3 DNA: TGTGCCAGCAGCTTAGGTGGCCTAGCGGGGGGGGCCGCAGAGACCCAGTACTTC. This translates into CASSLGGLAGGAAETQYF.

The chain recombines TRBV4-1 with TRBJ2-5, with D unresolved. Trimming pared 1 base from V and 1 base from J, leaving 10 bases between. CDR3 length: 15 amino acids. The germline gives CDR1 MGHRA, CDR2 YSYEKL. CDR3 DNA: TGCGCCAGCAGCCAAGGGGAACAACTCCAAGAGACCCAGTACTTC. Its protein product is CASSQGEQLQETQYF.

V is TRBV5-1 and J is TRBJ2-3; D is perhaps TRBD1 (6 bases). Deletions cut 0 bases from V and 2 bases from J, with 13 bases between. CDR3 size: 16 residues. From germline, CDR1 is SGHRS and CDR2 YFSETQ. CDR3 region: CASSLGQGLVTDTQYF. CDR3 nucleotide sequence: TGCGCCAGCAGCTTGGGGCAGGGGCTCGTCACAGATACGCAGTATTTT.

This clonotype turned up a few times. V and J are TRBV15 and TRBJ2-5; 9 nucleotides align to TRBD1. The length of the CDR3 is 15 residues. CDR1 and CDR2 from the germline V gene are LNHNV and YYDKDF (reference sequence). V lost 1 base and J lost 3; bases outside the gene matches: 3. The DNA for the CDR3 is TGTGCCACCAGCAGAGTGGGACAGGGAGAAGAGACCCAGTACTTC. This translates into CATSRVGQGEETQYF.

This clonotype was seen a few times. One end of the junction does not line up with germline, which may come from a read error. V gene TRBV5-1 combines with J gene TRBJ1-5, with D unclear. The germline V gene has CDR1 SGHRS and CDR2 YFSETQ. The CDR3 covers 13 residues. Here the CDR3 reads CANSLGQQEPQHF. The CDR3, as DNA: TGCGCCAACAGCTTAGGGCAGCAGGAGCCCCAGCATTTT.

The chain couples TRBV11-2 to TRBJ1-1; weak D call: TRBD1 (6 bases). The germline V and J ends were trimmed by 4 bases and 3 bases, with 15 bases remaining between them. This CDR3 region has 15 residues. Germline lookup yields CDR1 SGHAT and CDR2 FQNNGV. This CDR3 reads CASSSLSGGHTEAFF. CDR3 bases: TGTGCCAGCAGCTCACTCTCGGGGGGGCACACTGAAGCTTTCTTT.

This clonotype has just a few counts. V and J are TRBV29-1 and TRBJ2-5; the D call may be TRBD1 or TRBD2 (7 bases each). The assigned J gene may be wrong: the sequence end matches TRBJ2-7 better. The CDR3 runs 13 residues. Germline values: CDR1 SQVTM, CDR2 ANQGSEA. The CDR3 DNA sequence: TGCAGCGCCCAGGGGGGGGAGGACTACGAGCAGTACTTC. This gives the protein CSAQGGEDYEQYF.

The chain combines TRBV4-3 with TRBJ2-3; D uncertain. CDR3 length equals 15 residues. V lost 6 bases to trimming and J lost 0 bases, with 13 bases between them. From germline, CDR1 is LGHNA and CDR2 YSLEER. CDR3 sequence (DNA): TGCGCCAGCAGTCGGGTAGGCGATAGCACAGATACGCAGTATTTT. Translated: CASSRVGDSTDTQYF.

This rearrangement joins TRBV20-1 to TRBJ1-3, with 7 bases that match TRBD1. Unmatched junction bases numbered 5, after V lost 6 bases and J lost 0 bases. The CDR3 extends over 14 amino acids. Germline V gene lookup returns CDR1 DFQATT and CDR2 SNEGSKA (reference sequence). CDR3 sequence (DNA): TGCAGTGCACCAACAGGGGCCTCTGGAAACACCATATATTTT. As protein: CSAPTGASGNTIYF.

The CDR3 DNA sequence: TGCAGTGCTAGAGACCAAGACACCTTAGCCAAAAACATTCAGTACTTC. Translating gives CSARDQDTLAKNIQYF. V gene TRBV20-1 combines with J gene TRBJ2-4; no clear D gene. The germline V and J ends were trimmed by 0 bases and 0 bases, with 12 bases remaining between them. The CDR3 totals 16 residues. Germline V gives CDR1 DFQATT, CDR2 SNEGSKA (reference sequence).

This clonotype was recorded a few times. At one end the junction does not follow the germline gene, possibly because of a read error. The V and J genes are TRBV7-2 and TRBJ1-5; TRBD1 is a possible D gene (5 bases). From germline, CDR1 is SGHTA and CDR2 FQGNSA. The length of the CDR3 is 15 residues. CDR3 sequence: CASSLGPGKNRPQHF. CDR3 nucleotides: TGTGCCAGCAGCTTAGGTCCAGGGAAGAATCGGCCCCAGCATTTT.

This clonotype was counted between two and nine times. The chain has TRBV29-1 and TRBJ2-1; TRBD2 matches 10 bases. V lost 4 bases, J lost 8 bases, and 2 bases stayed unmatched. The V gene's germline CDR1 is SQVTM and CDR2 ANQGSEA. The CDR3 is 12 amino acids. DNA of the CDR3: TGCAGCGTTGTCCTAGCGGGAGATGAGCAGTTCTTC. Protein product: CSVVLAGDEQFF.

V is TRBV4-3 and J is TRBJ2-3; D assignment may be TRBD1 or TRBD2 (5 bases each). Germline V gene sequence: CDR1 LGHNA, CDR2 YSLEER. V lost 1 base and J 1 base, leaving 12 bases between the germline ends. This CDR3 has 16 residues. The CDR3 nucleotides are TGCGCCAGCAGCCAAGCGTCAGGGCGGGGCACAGATACGCAGTATTTT. Protein sequence: CASSQASGRGTDTQYF.

V usage is TRBV12-3 or TRBV12-4 and J usage is TRBJ1-2; the D is unclear. This CDR3 has 13 residues. V was clipped by 5 bases and J by 6 bases, with 13 bases between them. The CDR3 DNA sequence: TGTGCCAGCAGTATTACGGGTCAGGATGGCTACACCTTC. This translates into CASSITGQDGYTF.

This clonotype was counted only a few times. The chain joins TRBV12-3 or TRBV12-4 to TRBJ2-1; TRBD1 might be the D (6 bases). V was cut by 2 bases and J by 3 bases, with 14 bases left in between. CDR3 length: 16 amino acids. The CDR3 loop is CASSLLASGVYNEQFF. The CDR3 nucleotides are TGTGCCAGCAGTTTACTCGCGTCAGGGGTCTACAATGAGCAGTTCTTC.

The chain has TRBV7-2 and TRBJ1-1, with 7 bases identical to TRBD1. Germline V gene sequence: CDR1 SGHTA, CDR2 FQGNSA. The junction had 2 bases not matched to a gene; V was cut back by 3 bases and J by 4 bases. The CDR3 loop spans 13 amino acids. CDR3 in amino acids: CASSFRQGTEAFF. DNA for the CDR3: TGTGCCAGCAGCTTCCGACAGGGCACTGAAGCTTTCTTT.